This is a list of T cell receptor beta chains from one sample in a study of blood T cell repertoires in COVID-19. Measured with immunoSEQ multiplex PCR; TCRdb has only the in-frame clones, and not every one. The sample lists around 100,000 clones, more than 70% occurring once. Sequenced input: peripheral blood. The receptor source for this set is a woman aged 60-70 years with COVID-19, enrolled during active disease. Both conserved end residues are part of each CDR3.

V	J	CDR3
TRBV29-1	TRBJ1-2	CSVPDREEGGYTF
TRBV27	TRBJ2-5	CASTAGGVQETQYF
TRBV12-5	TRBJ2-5	CARGVGGTGGQQETQYF
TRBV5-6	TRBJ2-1	CASSPRTGFSSEQFF
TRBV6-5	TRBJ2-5	CASRTYRGGETQYF
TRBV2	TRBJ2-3	CASSELTGGDTQYF
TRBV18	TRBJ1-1	CASVQSHNTEAFF
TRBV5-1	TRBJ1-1	CASSYPGTGRVWNTEAFF
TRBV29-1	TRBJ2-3	CSASSTDTQYF
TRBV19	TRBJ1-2	CASSITGGTNYGYTF
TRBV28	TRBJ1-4	CASSAGTGVEKLFF
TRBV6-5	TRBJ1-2	CASSYSGGLNGYTF
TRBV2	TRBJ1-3	CASSEDIFSGNTIYF
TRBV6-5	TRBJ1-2	CASSRDSNYGYTF
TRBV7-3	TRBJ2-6	CASSVTGTGANVLTF
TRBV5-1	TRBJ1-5	CASSPLESTGNQPQHF
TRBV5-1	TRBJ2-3	CASSRPGQGSPDTQYF
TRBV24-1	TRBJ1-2	CATSDLRGLYGYTF
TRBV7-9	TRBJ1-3	CASSPPGQEGNTIYF
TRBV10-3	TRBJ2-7	CAISESPGSDEQYF
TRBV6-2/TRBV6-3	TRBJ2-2	CASSYGGGGTGELFF
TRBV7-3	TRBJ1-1	CASSSPEDPEAFF
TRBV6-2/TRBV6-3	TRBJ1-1	CASSYSSFQGAANTEAFF
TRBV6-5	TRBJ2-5	CASSKTQGARETQYF
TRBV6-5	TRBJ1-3	CASSGQISGNTIYF
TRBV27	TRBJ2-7	CASSLTGYEQYF